One and the same sample provided the 18 T cell receptor beta chains below, sequenced in a study of T cell changes during pregnancy in multiple sclerosis. Libraries were prepared by immunoSEQ multiplex PCR; TCRdb keeps only in-frame clonotypes and omits some of them. The repertoire has tens of thousands of clones, roughly 92% of them found once; the top ten carry around 2%. This material consisted of peripheral blood, taken in the second trimester of pregnancy. All receptors derive from a female donor with multiple sclerosis, enrolled in a pregnancy study.

This clone appeared a single time. DNA for the CDR3: TGTGCCAGCAGCTTAGACAGGGCGGAATACAGTGCGCAGTATTTT. Translation: CASSLDRAEYSAQYF. The gene calls are TRBV7-9 and TRBJ2-3, with TRBD1 as a possible D gene (6 bases). This CDR3 is built from 15 residues. From germline, CDR1 is SEHNR and CDR2 FQNEAQ (reference sequence). Trimming stripped 1 base from V and 10 bases from J, with 18 bases between.

The chain recombines TRBV7-2 with TRBJ1-3, with TRBD1 matching over 8 bases. V dropped 5 bases and J dropped 0; count of bases not matched to a gene: 15. CDR3 length: 19 amino acids. The germline gives CDR1 SGHTA, CDR2 FQGNSA. The CDR3: CASSTTGQGVYHSGNTIYF. The CDR3 nucleotides are TGTGCCAGCAGCACCACCGGACAGGGCGTATACCACTCTGGAAACACCATATATTTT.

This chain joins TRBV2 and TRBJ2-2; TRBD2 matches at 10 bases. V shed 5 bases, J shed 6 bases, and the junction held 6 bases outside the gene matches. This CDR3 region has 15 residues. CDR1 and CDR2 (germline): SNHLY, FYNNEI. Written as DNA, the CDR3 is TGTGCCAGCAGTAGCGGGAGCGGGGGGGCCGGGGAGCTGTTTTTT. It specifies CASSSGSGGAGELFF.

This clone was seen a few times. The chain is built from TRBV11-1 and TRBJ2-7; D might be TRBD1 (6 bases). Germline CDR1 reads SGHAT; CDR2 reads FQDESV (reference sequence). Trimming pared 5 bases from V and 0 bases from J, leaving 11 bases between. The CDR3 runs to 14 residues. CDR3 bases: TGTGCCAGCAGCCTAATGGACAGCTCCTACGAGCAGTACTTC. Its translation: CASSLMDSSYEQYF. Using reference TRBV11-1 and TRBJ2-7 for the parts outside the CDR3, the full variable domain is EAEVAQSPRYKITEKSQAVAFWCDPISGHATLYWYRQILGQGPELLVQFQDESVVDDSQLPKDRFSAERLKGVDSTLKIQPAELGDSAMYLCASSLMDSSYEQYFGPGTRLTVT.

The gene calls are TRBV30 and TRBJ2-5; 7 bases are a match to TRBD2. Per germline, CDR1 GTSNPN and CDR2 SVGIG (reference sequence). V shed 6 bases and J 2 bases; nucleotides not matched to a gene: 9. This CDR3 is built from 14 residues. CDR3 amino acids: CACREGRVQETQYF. DNA for the CDR3: TGTGCCTGTCGTGAAGGGAGGGTACAAGAGACCCAGTACTTC.

The J gene is TRBJ2-1, the V gene TRBV6-5, with 7 bases that match TRBD1. The CDR3 has 13 amino acids. V lost 2 bases, J lost 9 bases, and 4 bases stayed unmatched. Per the germline V gene, CDR1 is MNHEY and CDR2 is SVGAGI. CDR3 coding DNA: TGTGCCAGCAGTTACATTTCAGGGGGTGAGCAGTTCTTC. Residues: CASSYISGGEQFF.

V is TRBV9 and J is TRBJ1-1; 10 bases are a match to TRBD1. The length of the CDR3 is 14 residues. J lost 4 bases, V lost 5 bases, and 5 bases had no gene match. Per germline, CDR1 SGDLS and CDR2 YYNGEE. The CDR3 loop is CASSYRDRGTEAFF. As DNA, the CDR3 is TGTGCCAGCAGTTACCGGGACAGGGGCACTGAAGCTTTCTTT.

The chain employs TRBV7-8 and TRBJ1-1; TRBD1 matches at 8 bases. The germline CDR1 and CDR2 sequences are SGHVS and FQNEAQ. The CDR3 is 14 residues long. The trim removed 7 bases at V and 5 bases at J, leaving 9 bases unmatched. The CDR3 spells CASNQQGGYTEAFF. The CDR3, as DNA: TGTGCCAGCAACCAACAGGGGGGTTATACTGAAGCTTTCTTT.

This chain uses TRBV5-1 with TRBJ1-1, with TRBD1 as a possible D gene (6 bases). This CDR3 is built from 15 residues. The germline gives CDR1 SGHRS, CDR2 YFSETQ. V was clipped by 2 bases and J by 2 bases, with 13 bases between them. The CDR3 nucleotides read TGCGCCAGCAGCTTTGGACAGCGACCAAACACTGAAGCTTTCTTT. It translates to CASSFGQRPNTEAFF. The full variable domain, completed using reference TRBV5-1 and TRBJ1-1, is KAGVTQTPRYLIKTRGQQVTLSCSPISGHRSVSWYQQTPGQGLQFLFEYFSETQRNKGNFPGRFSGRQFSNSRSEMNVSTLELGDSALYLCASSFGQRPNTEAFFGQGTRLTVV.

In its sample, this clone was seen once. The V and J genes are TRBV7-9 and TRBJ2-1; 7 bases fit TRBD2. The CDR3 runs to 14 residues. The germline V gene has CDR1 SEHNR and CDR2 FQNEAQ (reference sequence). V was clipped by 1 base and J by 5 bases; unmatched bases: 2. The CDR3 loop is CASSLDGGNNEQFF. CDR3 sequence (DNA): TGTGCCAGCAGCTTAGACGGGGGGAACAATGAGCAGTTCTTC.

This clone turned up a few times. The V call is TRBV5-6, the J call TRBJ1-6; 10 positions match TRBD1. J lost 6 bases, V lost 3 bases, and 6 bases had no gene match. Germline values: CDR1 SGHDT, CDR2 YYEEEE. CDR3 length: 16 amino acids. The CDR3 spells CASSWRQGAINSPLHF. The CDR3, as DNA: TGTGCCAGCAGCTGGCGACAGGGGGCCATTAATTCACCCCTCCACTTT.

This clone was picked up one time. The J gene is TRBJ1-1, the V gene TRBV13; 7 bases are shared with TRBD1. CDR3 length: 14 residues. The junction had 2 bases not matched to a gene; V was cut back by 4 bases and J by 0 bases. Per germline, CDR1 PRHDT and CDR2 FYEKMQ (reference sequence). As DNA, the CDR3 is TGTGCCAGCAGCTACGGGACAGTGAACACTGAAGCTTTCTTT. Its protein product is CASSYGTVNTEAFF. The whole variable domain, remainder taken from reference TRBV13 and TRBJ1-1, is AAGVIQSPRHLIKEKRETATLKCYPIPRHDTVYWYQQGPGQDPQFLISFYEKMQSDKGSIPDRFSAQQFSDYHSELNMSSLELGDSALYFCASSYGTVNTEAFFGQGTRLTVV.

The V gene is TRBV7-9, the J gene TRBJ2-2; D ambiguous. CDR1 is SEHNR, CDR2 FQNEAQ, per germline (reference sequence). V gave up 5 bases and J gave up 3 bases, with 13 bases separating them. The length of the CDR3 is 15 residues. CDR3 in amino acids: CASSESAGYTGELFF. CDR3 nucleotides: TGTGCCAGCAGCGAATCGGCAGGATACACCGGGGAGCTGTTTTTT.

The V gene is TRBV9, the J gene TRBJ2-5; D might be TRBD1 (6 bases). V lost 2 bases, J lost 1 base, and 9 bases lay in between. Germline values: CDR1 SGDLS, CDR2 YYNGEE. CDR3 length equals 14 residues. In DNA form, the CDR3 reads TGTGCCAGCAGCGTGTTAGGGGGCCAAGAGACCCAGTACTTC. This encodes CASSVLGGQETQYF.

The sample holds one count of this clone. V and J are TRBV29-1 and TRBJ1-1; weak D call: TRBD1 (6 bases). The V end was cut by 3 bases, the J end by 6 bases, with 20 bases between. This CDR3 has 15 amino acids. Germline lookup yields CDR1 SQVTM and CDR2 ANQGSEA. The CDR3, as DNA: TGCAGCGTTGAGGGTCCGGGACAAAGCTTTTCTGAAGCTTTCTTT. It codes for CSVEGPGQSFSEAFF.

The rearrangement links TRBV18 to TRBJ2-1, with 10 bases lining up with TRBD2. The CDR3 spans 17 residues. V dropped 0 bases and J dropped 2; count of bases not matched to a gene: 4. CDR1 and CDR2 (germline): KGHSH, LQKENI. The CDR3 nucleotides are TGTGCCAGCTCACCACCGCTAGCGGGGGATGCCTACAATGAGCAGTTCTTC. Its protein is CASSPPLAGDAYNEQFF.

V and J are TRBV7-8 and TRBJ2-2; maybe TRBD2 (5 bases). In germline, CDR1 is SGHVS, CDR2 FQNEAQ. This CDR3 is 15 amino acids long. Trimming cost V 10 bases and J 0 bases, with 15 bases left between them. The CDR3 DNA follows: TGTGCCAACGAAGCCAGCGGTCCGAACACCGGGGAGCTGTTTTTT. Encoded protein: CANEASGPNTGELFF.

The chain carries TRBV9 and TRBJ1-6, with 7 bases that match TRBD1. The CDR3 spans 15 residues. Looked up from germline, CDR1 is SGDLS and CDR2 is YYNGEE. V lost 3 bases and J lost 7; bases outside the gene matches: 7. This CDR3 reads CASSGQGFQNSPLHF. The CDR3 DNA reads as TGTGCCAGCAGCGGACAGGGCTTTCAGAATTCACCCCTCCACTTT.